This T cell receptor (beta chain) was found in a study of human T cells and chemical hapten exposure. As for the study in general: Small differences in pooled library volume mainly drove the variation in TCR yields per sample. Overall study findings and caveats: Sensitizing to DPC left TCRs with a frequency above 1 in 1000 unaltered.

Each CDR3 protein gets one entry after TCRdb re-called the RACE reads with MiXCR. The sample lists about 82,000 distinct CDR3 sequences; over 10% were seen once. Time point noted: patch test 3, about 24 weeks after DPC sensitization. Treatment meaning: therapeutic diphenylcyclopropenone sensitization with weekly scalp DPC. Points on this clonotype: Its antigen remains unknown. Just one base apart from a much larger clone, this may be a read error.

The CDR3 is 9 residues long. With 3 bases removed from V and 6 bases from J, the gap between germline ends came to 0 bases. In germline, CDR1 is SQVTM, CDR2 ANQGSEA. The chain has TRBV29-1 and TRBJ2-1; D uncertain. The sequencing here drew on whole blood, taken in connection with sensitization to the hapten diphenylcyclopropenone (DPC). This sequence was found in a woman aged 45-60 years with alopecia areata. Some clones in this sample may be carry-over from other donors' samples. The CDR3 spells CSVDNEQFF. The DNA of the CDR3 is TGCAGCGTTGACAATGAGCAGTTCTTC.